These 10 T cell receptor beta chains share one sample of origin, sequenced in a study of OX40 agonist ivuxolimab in advanced cancers. Assay used: immunoSEQ multiplex PCR; TCRdb lists only in-frame clones, some missing. The sample lists about 15,000 clones; around 62% were seen once. The material was CD4+ or CD8+ T cells sorted from blood, obtained in a trial of the OX40 agonist ivuxolimab. The origin of the receptors is an adult with an advanced solid tumor such as melanoma, head and neck, liver or kidney cancer.

This clone was seen a few times. DNA of the CDR3: TGCGCCAGCAGCCCCGACAGTTCCTACGAGCAGTACTTC. This sequence encodes CASSPDSSYEQYF. This chain connects TRBV4-3 to TRBJ2-7; perhaps TRBD1 as D (5 bases). V was shortened by 4 bases and J by 1 base, with 8 bases between the two germline ends. The germline CDR1 and CDR2 sequences are LGHNA and YSLEER. CDR3 size: 13 residues.

This clone was picked up one time. A much larger clonotype is one base distant, so this may be a read error. This chain uses TRBV27 with TRBJ2-7; 9 nucleotides align to TRBD1. Germline V gene data show CDR1 as MNHEY and CDR2 as SMNVEV (reference sequence). This CDR3 comprises 13 residues. CDR3 residues: CASSYYRGHEQCF. CDR3 DNA: TGTGCCAGCAGTTATTACAGGGGGCACGAGCAGTGCTTC.

The rearrangement links TRBV5-4 to TRBJ2-1; TRBD2 matches at 13 bases. From germline, CDR1 is SGHNT and CDR2 YYREEE (reference sequence). The CDR3 has 15 amino acids. The ends lost 5 bases at V and 9 bases at J; junction bases unmatched: 8. The CDR3 loop reads CASREGLAGRSEQFF. Here the CDR3 DNA reads TGTGCCAGCAGAGAGGGACTAGCGGGGCGAAGTGAGCAGTTCTTC.

The rearrangement uses TRBV6-5 and TRBJ2-5; D is uncertain. The V gene's germline CDR1 is MNHEY and CDR2 SVGAGI. V was pared by 10 bases and J by 4 bases, with 10 bases between. This CDR3 is built from 11 residues. CDR3 amino acids: CATERGETQYF. Written as DNA, the CDR3 is TGTGCCACCGAGCGAGGAGAGACCCAGTACTTC.

This clone is categorized as medium-sized. CDR3 in DNA: TGCGCCAGCAGCCAAGGAGTGGGTACCTACGAGCAGTACTTC. This encodes CASSQGVGTYEQYF. The J gene is TRBJ2-7, the V gene TRBV4-1; no clear D. V was clipped by 1 base and J by 2 bases, with 9 bases between them. This CDR3 has 14 residues. The germline CDR1 and CDR2 sequences are MGHRA and YSYEKL.

V is TRBV4-1 and J is TRBJ2-1, with TRBD1 matching 7 bases. Trimming at V came to 1 base and at J to 7 bases, leaving 1 base not matched to a gene. The CDR3 length is 13 residues. Germline loops: CDR1 MGHRA, CDR2 YSYEKL. CDR3 nucleotide sequence: TGCGCCAGCAGCCAAGCGACAGGGAATGAGCAGTTCTTC. Amino acid sequence: CASSQATGNEQFF.

This rearrangement joins TRBV4-2 to TRBJ2-7; possibly TRBD1 or TRBD2 for D (5 bases each). Germline CDR1 and CDR2: LGHNA and YNFKEQ. CDR3 length: 13 residues. Trimming took 3 bases from V and 4 from J, leaving 10 bases between them. In nucleotides, the CDR3 is TGTGCCAGCAGCCAGGGGGATGGATACGAGCAGTACTTC. Its protein product is CASSQGDGYEQYF.

This clone was detected a few times. CDR3 in amino acids: CSVDAESSYNEQFF. The CDR3 coding sequence is TGCAGCGTTGACGCGGAGTCCTCCTACAATGAGCAGTTCTTC. V is TRBV29-1 and J is TRBJ2-1; D call uncertain. The CDR3 has 14 amino acids. Germline loops: CDR1 SQVTM, CDR2 ANQGSEA. V was cut by 3 bases and J by 0 bases, with 9 bases left in between.

This clone was seen only a few times. The rearrangement links TRBV7-8 to TRBJ1-5; D is undetermined. Germline CDR1 reads SGHVS; CDR2 reads FQNEAQ. The CDR3 is 15 amino acids. Deletions cut 0 bases from V and 6 bases from J, with 12 bases between. The CDR3 DNA reads as TGTGCCAGCAGCTTAGCCCTCGGCTACGGTCAGCCCCAGCATTTT. It yields the protein CASSLALGYGQPQHF.

This chain joins TRBV9 and TRBJ2-1; TRBD2 aligns across 9 bases. Germline V CDR1 and CDR2: SGDLS, YYNGEE. The CDR3 is 15 amino acids. Trimming took 0 bases from V and 10 from J; bases not matched to a gene: 8. CDR3 in amino acids: CASSVGLAGPPEQFF. In DNA form, the CDR3 reads TGTGCCAGCAGCGTAGGGCTAGCGGGGCCCCCGGAGCAGTTCTTC.